The clone carrying this T cell receptor beta chain was counted many times. Its cognate antigen is unknown. Only in-frame clones appear in the TCRdb table, and some are missing; sequencing was by immunoSEQ multiplex PCR. The sample carries 25,000 to 30,000 clones, approximately 85% recorded once. This sample is part of a study of lymphopenia after photon versus proton radiotherapy. Findings and limits, study-wide: After the lymphocyte nadir, photon-treated repertoires showed oligoclonal expansion, especially of CD8+ Temra cells. Under photons, naive T cells and diversity fell while effector/memory populations rose. Post-nadir TCR diversity decline inversely tracked overall survival among those who died.

The CDR3 consists of 13 residues. CDR1 SGDLS and CDR2 YYNGEE come from the germline V gene. V gave up 4 bases and J gave up 7 bases, with 9 bases separating them. This specimen was peripheral blood, taken from a patient treated with photon-based radiotherapy. The rearrangement uses TRBV9 and TRBJ1-6, with D hard to call. The receptor comes from a man aged 45-65 years with gastric cancer. CDR3 amino acids: CASSKAGNSPLHF. CDR3 bases: TGTGCCAGCAGCAAGGCGGGGAATTCACCCCTCCACTTT. The variable domain in full, completed from reference TRBV9 and TRBJ1-6, reads DSGVTQTPKHLITATGQRVTLRCSPRSGDLSVYWYQQSLDQGLQFLIQYYNGEERAKGNILERFSAQQFPDLHSELNLSSLELGDSALYFCASSKAGNSPLHFGNGTRLTVT.